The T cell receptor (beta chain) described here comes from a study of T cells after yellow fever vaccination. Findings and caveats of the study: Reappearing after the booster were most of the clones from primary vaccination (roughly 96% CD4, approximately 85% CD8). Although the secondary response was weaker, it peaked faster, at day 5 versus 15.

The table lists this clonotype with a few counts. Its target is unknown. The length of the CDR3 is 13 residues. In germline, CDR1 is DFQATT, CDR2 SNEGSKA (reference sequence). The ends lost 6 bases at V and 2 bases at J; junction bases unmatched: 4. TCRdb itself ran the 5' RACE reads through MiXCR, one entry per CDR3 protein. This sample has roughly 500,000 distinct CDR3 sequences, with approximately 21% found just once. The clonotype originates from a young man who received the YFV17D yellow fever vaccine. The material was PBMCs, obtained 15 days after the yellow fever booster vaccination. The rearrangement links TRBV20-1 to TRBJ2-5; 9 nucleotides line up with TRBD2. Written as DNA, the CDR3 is TGCAGTGCCGAGCGGGAGGTACAAGAGACCCAGTACTTC. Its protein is CSAEREVQETQYF.